A single sample gave rise to the 4 T cell receptor beta chains below, sequenced in a study of blood T cell repertoires in COVID-19. Here immunoSEQ multiplex PCR was the method, and the copy in TCRdb shows in-frame clones only, minus some. The sample records 150,000 or so clones, around 83% being singletons. The sample taken for sequencing was peripheral blood. The receptor source for this set is a human donor in a cohort sampled during active COVID-19.

This clone came up a few times. This rearrangement joins TRBV30 to TRBJ2-1, with 9 bases lining up with TRBD2. The V and J ends lost 0 bases and 6 bases, in that order; junction bases with no gene match: 3. The germline gives CDR1 GTSNPN, CDR2 SVGIG (reference sequence). There are 14 residues in the CDR3. The CDR3 reads CAWSVGGRANEQFF. DNA of the CDR3: TGTGCCTGGAGTGTAGGCGGGAGGGCCAATGAGCAGTTCTTC.

The V call is TRBV4-1, the J call TRBJ1-5; TRBD1 aligns across 10 bases. The CDR3 length is 16 residues. With 3 bases clipped from V and 1 base from J, the junction kept 3 bases outside the gene matches. The V gene's germline CDR1 is MGHRA and CDR2 YSYEKL. The CDR3 DNA reads as TGCGCCAGCAGCCAGGGACAGGGGATCAGCAATCAGCCCCAGCATTTT. It encodes CASSQGQGISNQPQHF.

The chain couples TRBV6-4 to TRBJ2-3; possible D gene TRBD2, 5 bases. V was trimmed by 2 bases and J by 6 bases, leaving 9 bases between them. The CDR3 runs 13 residues. Germline lookup yields CDR1 MRHNA and CDR2 SNTAGT. CDR3 sequence: CASSDQRGDTQYF. The CDR3 region has the DNA TGTGCCAGCAGTGACCAGCGCGGGGATACGCAGTATTTT.

V usage is TRBV12-3 or TRBV12-4 and J usage is TRBJ2-7; D is unresolved. The CDR3 is 13 amino acids. Trimming removed 5 bases at V and 1 base at J, with 9 bases between. The CDR3 sequence: CASSPVLSYEQYF. CDR3 DNA: TGTGCCAGCAGTCCCGTATTATCCTACGAGCAGTACTTC.